The present entry profiles one T cell receptor beta chain with its context. These data come from a study of blood T cell repertoires in COVID-19. Study at large: T cells, B-cell-depleted T cells, or PBMCs supplied cDNA or gDNA.

In the original processing: Amplification of reference gene primers was used by the study to estimate nucleated cell counts. Sequenced by immunoSEQ multiplex PCR; TCRdb stores in-frame clones only, minus some. V, J and clone size derive from that table, while D and trimming were established from the DNA sequence. The sample has roughly 250,000 clones, 75% to 85% seen once. In germline, CDR1 is MNHEY, CDR2 SVGEGT. The CDR3 contains 14 residues. V lost 4 bases, J lost 7 bases, and 8 bases stayed unmatched. The sample taken for sequencing was peripheral blood. The J gene is TRBJ2-5, the V gene TRBV6-2 or TRBV6-3; TRBD2 agrees at 8 bases. This receptor was obtained from a human donor in a cohort sampled during active COVID-19. For the CDR3, the DNA is TGTGCCAGCAGTTCCGCGGGGGGTGGCGGGACCCAGTACTTC. It is translated as CASSSAGGGGTQYF.